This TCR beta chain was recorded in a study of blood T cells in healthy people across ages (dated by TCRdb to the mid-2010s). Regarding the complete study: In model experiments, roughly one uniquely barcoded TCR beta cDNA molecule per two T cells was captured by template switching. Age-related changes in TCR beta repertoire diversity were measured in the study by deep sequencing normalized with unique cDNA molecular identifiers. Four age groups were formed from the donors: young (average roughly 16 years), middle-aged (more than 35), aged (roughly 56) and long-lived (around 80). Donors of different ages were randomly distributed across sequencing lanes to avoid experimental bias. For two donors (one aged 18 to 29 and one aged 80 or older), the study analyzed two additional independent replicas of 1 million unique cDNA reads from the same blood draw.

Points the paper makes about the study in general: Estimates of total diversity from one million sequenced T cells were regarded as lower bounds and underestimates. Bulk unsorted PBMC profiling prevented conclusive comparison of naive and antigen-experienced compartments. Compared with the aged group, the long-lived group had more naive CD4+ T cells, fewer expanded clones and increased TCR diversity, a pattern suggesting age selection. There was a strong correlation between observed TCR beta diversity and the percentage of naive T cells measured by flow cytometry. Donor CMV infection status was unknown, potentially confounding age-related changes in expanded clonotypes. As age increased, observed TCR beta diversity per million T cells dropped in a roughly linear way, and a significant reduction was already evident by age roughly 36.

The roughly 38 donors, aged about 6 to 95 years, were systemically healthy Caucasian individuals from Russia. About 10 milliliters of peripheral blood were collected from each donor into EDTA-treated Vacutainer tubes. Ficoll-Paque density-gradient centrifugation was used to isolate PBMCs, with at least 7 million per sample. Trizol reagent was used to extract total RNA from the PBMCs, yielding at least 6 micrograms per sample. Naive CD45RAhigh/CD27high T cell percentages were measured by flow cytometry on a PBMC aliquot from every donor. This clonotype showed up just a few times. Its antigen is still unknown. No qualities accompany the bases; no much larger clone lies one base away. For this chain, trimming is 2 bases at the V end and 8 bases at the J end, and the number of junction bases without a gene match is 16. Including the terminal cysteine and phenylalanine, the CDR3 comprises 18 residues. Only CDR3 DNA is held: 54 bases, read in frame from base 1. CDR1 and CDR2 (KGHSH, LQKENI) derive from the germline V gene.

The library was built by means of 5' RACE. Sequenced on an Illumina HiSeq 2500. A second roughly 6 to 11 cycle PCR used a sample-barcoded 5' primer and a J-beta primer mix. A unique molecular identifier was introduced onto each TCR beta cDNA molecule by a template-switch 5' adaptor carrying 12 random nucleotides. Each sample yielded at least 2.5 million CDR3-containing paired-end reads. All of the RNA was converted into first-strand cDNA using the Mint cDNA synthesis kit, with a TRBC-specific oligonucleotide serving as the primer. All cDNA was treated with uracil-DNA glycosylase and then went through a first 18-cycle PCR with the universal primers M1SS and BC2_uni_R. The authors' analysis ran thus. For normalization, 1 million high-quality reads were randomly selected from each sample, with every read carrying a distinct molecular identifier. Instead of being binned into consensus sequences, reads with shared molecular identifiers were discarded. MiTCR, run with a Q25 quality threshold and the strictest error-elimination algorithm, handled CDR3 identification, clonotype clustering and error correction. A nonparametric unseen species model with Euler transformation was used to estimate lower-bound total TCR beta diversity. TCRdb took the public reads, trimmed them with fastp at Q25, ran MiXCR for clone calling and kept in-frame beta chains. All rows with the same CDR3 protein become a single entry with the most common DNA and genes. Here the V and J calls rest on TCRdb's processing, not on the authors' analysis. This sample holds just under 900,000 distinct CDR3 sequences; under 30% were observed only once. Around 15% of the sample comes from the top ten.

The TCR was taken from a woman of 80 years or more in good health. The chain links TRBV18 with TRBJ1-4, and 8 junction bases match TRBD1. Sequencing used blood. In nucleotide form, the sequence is TGTGCCAGCTCACCAGCCGGGACAGGTCAACTAGGAGAGGAAAAACTGTTTTTT. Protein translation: CASSPAGTGQLGEEKLFF.